A selection of T cell receptor beta chains follows, all from one sample in a study of shared clonotypes between healthy human individuals. Profiled with immunoSEQ multiplex PCR; TCRdb holds only in-frame clones, not every one. This table has about 1 million clones, about 80% appearing once. Sequencing was performed on memory CD4+ T cells sorted from blood. The receptors were gathered from a young man in good health. Both conserved end residues are part of each CDR3. Each record gives: V gene, clone size, J gene, D gene, CDR3 DNA, CDR3 protein. A D gene is named only where the DNA matches it firmly. Size is stated for part of the rows, as once, few or many counts, or as a class when the clone is expanded.

v_gene: TRBV25-1; abundance: NA; j_gene: TRBJ2-3; d_gene: TRBD2; CDR3nt: TGTGCCAGCAGCCGAAAGCGGGGGGGCAGAGATACGCAGTATTTT; CDR3aa: CASSRKRGGRDTQYF
v_gene: TRBV5-4; abundance: NA; j_gene: TRBJ1-4; d_gene: NA; CDR3nt: TGTGCCAGCAGCTTTGGGGGGTTTGATGAAAAACTGTTTTTT; CDR3aa: CASSFGGFDEKLFF
v_gene: TRBV7-2; abundance: NA; j_gene: TRBJ2-1; d_gene: NA; CDR3nt: TGTGCCAGCAGCTTACAAGGGAGTGGGGGTTACAATGAGCAGTTCTTC; CDR3aa: CASSLQGSGGYNEQFF
v_gene: TRBV7-2; abundance: NA; j_gene: TRBJ2-7; d_gene: TRBD2; CDR3nt: TGTGCCAGCAGCCCAGGGCCTGGGGGGGTCTACGAGCAGTACTTC; CDR3aa: CASSPGPGGVYEQYF
v_gene: TRBV28; abundance: few; j_gene: TRBJ1-1; d_gene: NA; CDR3nt: TGTGCCAGCAGTTTTGGCGTCAGGAACACTGAAGCTTTCTTT; CDR3aa: CASSFGVRNTEAFF
v_gene: TRBV5-1; abundance: NA; j_gene: TRBJ2-7; d_gene: NA; CDR3nt: TGCGCCAGCAGCTCGCCGCCTTGGGTGTACGAGCAGTACTTC; CDR3aa: CASSSPPWVYEQYF
v_gene: TRBV7-2; abundance: NA; j_gene: TRBJ1-3; d_gene: NA; CDR3nt: TGTGCCAGCAGCAGGGGGGGGCCCGGAAACACCATATATTTT; CDR3aa: CASSRGGPGNTIYF
v_gene: TRBV5-1; abundance: NA; j_gene: TRBJ2-3; d_gene: NA; CDR3nt: TGCGCCAGCAGCTTGGTTAGCGGCACAGATACGCAGTATTTT; CDR3aa: CASSLVSGTDTQYF
v_gene: TRBV10-2; abundance: NA; j_gene: TRBJ2-7; d_gene: TRBD2; CDR3nt: TGCGCCAGCAGTGATCTAGCGGGGGGGAAACTCTCCTACGAGCAGTACTTC; CDR3aa: CASSDLAGGKLSYEQYF
v_gene: TRBV6-5; abundance: NA; j_gene: TRBJ2-7; d_gene: NA; CDR3nt: TGTGCCAGCAGTTACTCTTCGGGGCCAGGGTACGAGCAGTACTTC; CDR3aa: CASSYSSGPGYEQYF
v_gene: TRBV6-5; abundance: NA; j_gene: TRBJ2-5; d_gene: NA; CDR3nt: TGTGCCAGCAGTCGGCCCGGGGAGCAGTACTTC; CDR3aa: CASSRPGEQYF
v_gene: TRBV7-2; abundance: few; j_gene: TRBJ1-1; d_gene: NA; CDR3nt: TGTGCCAGCAGTCCAAACACGTACACTGAAGCTTTCTTT; CDR3aa: CASSPNTYTEAFF
v_gene: TRBV19; abundance: NA; j_gene: TRBJ1-1; d_gene: NA; CDR3nt: TGTGCCAGTAGTATCAACAGCCCTTTAATGAACACTGAAGCTTTCTTT; CDR3aa: CASSINSPLMNTEAFF
v_gene: TRBV10-3; abundance: NA; j_gene: TRBJ2-1; d_gene: NA; CDR3nt: TGTGCCATCAGTGATGGCAGGGGAGGTGAGCAGTTCTTC; CDR3aa: CAISDGRGGEQFF
v_gene: TRBV9; abundance: NA; j_gene: TRBJ2-7; d_gene: NA; CDR3nt: TGTGCCAGCAGCGTGGGACGGGTGCCCTACGAGCAGTACTTC; CDR3aa: CASSVGRVPYEQYF
v_gene: TRBV5-6; abundance: NA; j_gene: TRBJ2-2; d_gene: NA; CDR3nt: TGTGCCAGCAGCTTGACAGGACAGCTCACCGGGGAGCTGTTTTTT; CDR3aa: CASSLTGQLTGELFF
v_gene: TRBV11-2; abundance: NA; j_gene: TRBJ2-2; d_gene: TRBD1; CDR3nt: TGTGCCAGCAGCTCCCTAGGGAGGGACAGGGGAACCGGGGAGCTGTTTTTT; CDR3aa: CASSSLGRDRGTGELFF
v_gene: TRBV30; abundance: NA; j_gene: TRBJ1-6; d_gene: NA; CDR3nt: TGTGCCTGGACCCGGGACGATAATTCACCCCTCCACTTT; CDR3aa: CAWTRDDNSPLHF
v_gene: TRBV18; abundance: NA; j_gene: TRBJ1-1; d_gene: TRBD1; CDR3nt: TGTGCCAGCTCGGTCGGGACAGGGGCGCTAGGCATGGCTTTCTTT; CDR3aa: CASSVGTGALGMAFF
v_gene: TRBV28; abundance: NA; j_gene: TRBJ2-7; d_gene: TRBD1; CDR3nt: TGTGCCAGCAGTCCTGCCCCCGGGACAGGGGGTTACGAGCAGTACTTC; CDR3aa: CASSPAPGTGGYEQYF
v_gene: TRBV6-6; abundance: NA; j_gene: TRBJ1-1; d_gene: NA; CDR3nt: TGTGCCAGCAGAACCGGACAGAGGGCTGAAGCTTTCTTT; CDR3aa: CASRTGQRAEAFF
v_gene: TRBV10-3; abundance: NA; j_gene: TRBJ1-1; d_gene: TRBD1; CDR3nt: TGTGCCATACGGACAGGGGGGAACACTGAAGCTTTCTTT; CDR3aa: CAIRTGGNTEAFF
v_gene: TRBV9; abundance: NA; j_gene: TRBJ2-1; d_gene: NA; CDR3nt: TGTGCCAGCAGCGGGCCCGGGTCCCGGAATGAGCAGTTCTTC; CDR3aa: CASSGPGSRNEQFF
v_gene: TRBV25-1; abundance: NA; j_gene: TRBJ2-5; d_gene: NA; CDR3nt: TGTGCCAGCTCCAAACAGGAGACCCAGTACTTC; CDR3aa: CASSKQETQYF
v_gene: TRBV5-1; abundance: NA; j_gene: TRBJ2-1; d_gene: NA; CDR3nt: TGCGCCAGCAGCTTGTCTGTAGTGGACAATGAGCAGTTCTTC; CDR3aa: CASSLSVVDNEQFF
v_gene: TRBV6-6; abundance: NA; j_gene: TRBJ2-7; d_gene: NA; CDR3nt: TGTGCCAGCAGTTCGGGACGTAGCTACGAGCAGTACTTC; CDR3aa: CASSSGRSYEQYF
v_gene: TRBV7-2; abundance: NA; j_gene: TRBJ2-1; d_gene: NA; CDR3nt: TGTGCCAGCAGCCAGGGGACACCCCCTGGCAATGAGCAGTTCTTC; CDR3aa: CASSQGTPPGNEQFF
v_gene: TRBV7-7; abundance: NA; j_gene: TRBJ1-2; d_gene: TRBD1; CDR3nt: TGTGCTAGCAGCCCCATTGGACAGGCTAACTATGGCTACACCTTC; CDR3aa: CASSPIGQANYGYTF
v_gene: TRBV28; abundance: NA; j_gene: TRBJ1-4; d_gene: TRBD1; CDR3nt: TGTGCCAGCAGCCTAGGACAGGGCCTAACTAATGAAAAACTGTTTTTT; CDR3aa: CASSLGQGLTNEKLFF
v_gene: TRBV5-6; abundance: NA; j_gene: TRBJ1-5; d_gene: NA; CDR3nt: TGTGCCAGCAGCCCCCCCTTCGGGAGAAGCAATCAGCCCCAGCATTTT; CDR3aa: CASSPPFGRSNQPQHF
v_gene: TRBV7-2; abundance: NA; j_gene: TRBJ2-1; d_gene: NA; CDR3nt: TGTGCCAGCAGCTTAGAACCTAGGCGGGAGCAGTTCTTC; CDR3aa: CASSLEPRREQFF
v_gene: TRBV27; abundance: NA; j_gene: TRBJ2-2; d_gene: NA; CDR3nt: TGTGCCAGCAGTTCGAACAAGGGGTTAATGAACACCGGGGAGCTGTTTTTT; CDR3aa: CASSSNKGLMNTGELFF
v_gene: TRBV7-2; abundance: NA; j_gene: TRBJ2-7; d_gene: TRBD1; CDR3nt: TGCGCCAGCAGCTTAGGGGGACAGCTCTACGAGCAGTACTTC; CDR3aa: CASSLGGQLYEQYF
v_gene: TRBV23-1; abundance: NA; j_gene: TRBJ1-4; d_gene: NA; CDR3nt: TGCGCCAGCAGTCAGAGGCAGTGGAATGAAAAACTGTTTTTT; CDR3aa: CASSQRQWNEKLFF
v_gene: TRBV6-5; abundance: NA; j_gene: TRBJ1-2; d_gene: NA; CDR3nt: TGTGCCAGCCGAGGGGGAGCTAACTATGGCTACACCTTC; CDR3aa: CASRGGANYGYTF
v_gene: TRBV29-1; abundance: NA; j_gene: TRBJ2-7; d_gene: TRBD2; CDR3nt: TGCAGCGTCAATGGACTAGCGGGGGGCTACGAGCAGTACTTC; CDR3aa: CSVNGLAGGYEQYF
v_gene: TRBV28; abundance: NA; j_gene: TRBJ2-1; d_gene: NA; CDR3nt: TGTGCCAGCATGGCGGGGGCATCCTACAATGAGCAGTTCTTC; CDR3aa: CASMAGASYNEQFF
v_gene: TRBV30; abundance: NA; j_gene: TRBJ1-5; d_gene: NA; CDR3nt: TGTGCCTGGAGTGTAGCGCGCAATCAGCCCCAGCATTTT; CDR3aa: CAWSVARNQPQHF
v_gene: TRBV5-1; abundance: NA; j_gene: TRBJ2-2; d_gene: NA; CDR3nt: TGCGCCAGCAGCTTGAGGTCCAGTTCGAACACCGGGGAGCTGTTTTTT; CDR3aa: CASSLRSSSNTGELFF
v_gene: TRBV6-1; abundance: NA; j_gene: TRBJ2-1; d_gene: TRBD1; CDR3nt: TGTGCCAGCAGTGAAGGACAGGGACGGTTCTTC; CDR3aa: CASSEGQGRFF
v_gene: TRBV6-6; abundance: NA; j_gene: TRBJ2-7; d_gene: NA; CDR3nt: TGTGCCAGCAGCCACCCAGGACGCTACGAGCAGTACTTC; CDR3aa: CASSHPGRYEQYF
v_gene: TRBV2; abundance: NA; j_gene: TRBJ2-5; d_gene: NA; CDR3nt: TGTGCCAGCACGTGGAGTCCGGGGTACCAAGAGACCCAGTACTTC; CDR3aa: CASTWSPGYQETQYF
v_gene: TRBV5-1; abundance: NA; j_gene: TRBJ2-2; d_gene: TRBD2; CDR3nt: TGCGCCAGCAGCTTGGACCCAGCGGGAGCGCACACCGGGGAGCTGTTTTTT; CDR3aa: CASSLDPAGAHTGELFF
v_gene: TRBV19; abundance: NA; j_gene: TRBJ1-1; d_gene: NA; CDR3nt: TGTGCCAGTAGTAGAGGGACGTACTTCAACACTGAAGCTTTCTTT; CDR3aa: CASSRGTYFNTEAFF
v_gene: TRBV19; abundance: NA; j_gene: TRBJ1-6; d_gene: NA; CDR3nt: TGTGCCAGTAGTGGGGGACACTATAATTCACCCCTCCACTTT; CDR3aa: CASSGGHYNSPLHF
v_gene: TRBV25-1; abundance: NA; j_gene: TRBJ2-7; d_gene: NA; CDR3nt: TGTGCCAGCAGTGACCAAGTGTCGGGCTACGAGCAGTACTTC; CDR3aa: CASSDQVSGYEQYF
v_gene: TRBV5-1; abundance: NA; j_gene: TRBJ2-1; d_gene: TRBD2; CDR3nt: TGCGCCAGCAGCTTGGCCGGGACTAGCGGGGAGTCCTACAATGAGCAGTTCTTC; CDR3aa: CASSLAGTSGESYNEQFF
v_gene: TRBV7-8; abundance: NA; j_gene: TRBJ2-5; d_gene: NA; CDR3nt: TGTGCCAGCAGCTTATCGTGGGGAGAAGAGACCCAGTACTTC; CDR3aa: CASSLSWGEETQYF
v_gene: TRBV18; abundance: NA; j_gene: TRBJ2-7; d_gene: NA; CDR3nt: TGTGCCAGCTCACCACCGGGGAGTAACGAGCAGTACTTC; CDR3aa: CASSPPGSNEQYF
v_gene: TRBV7-2; abundance: NA; j_gene: TRBJ2-7; d_gene: NA; CDR3nt: TGTGCCAGCAGCTTAAGCCCCTACCTGGAGCAGTACTTC; CDR3aa: CASSLSPYLEQYF
v_gene: TRBV6-6; abundance: NA; j_gene: TRBJ2-3; d_gene: NA; CDR3nt: TGTGCCAGCAGGGATCGGACCCGCCGAGGCACAGATACGCAGTATTTT; CDR3aa: CASRDRTRRGTDTQYF
v_gene: TRBV6-5; abundance: NA; j_gene: TRBJ1-5; d_gene: NA; CDR3nt: TGTGCCAGCAGCCTGGGTGATCAGCCCCAGCATTTT; CDR3aa: CASSLGDQPQHF